This T cell receptor beta chain was sequenced during a study of OX40 agonist ivuxolimab in advanced cancers. For the study at large: Three patients, one with hepatocellular carcinoma and two with cutaneous melanoma, responded partially. Findings and caveats of the study: Antigen specificity of clonally expanded peripheral T cells was not established.

CDR3 length equals 12 residues. V lost 7 bases, J lost 5 bases, and 11 bases lay in between. Germline V lookup: CDR1 SNHLY, CDR2 FYNNEI. This table comes from immunoSEQ multiplex PCR, and its TCRdb copy is limited to in-frame clones, with some not included. The repertoire consists of about 54,000 clones, with around nine tenths occurring once and the leading ten covering under 3.5%. Concerning this clone: Its antigen is still unknown.

This receptor was identified in an adult with an advanced solid tumor such as melanoma, head and neck, liver or kidney cancer. The input for sequencing was CD4+ or CD8+ T cells sorted from blood, taken in a trial of the OX40 agonist ivuxolimab. This rearrangement joins TRBV2 to TRBJ1-1; D remains ambiguous. The CDR3 here is CASTRELTEAFF. CDR3 sequence (DNA): TGTGCCAGCACCCGGGAACTGACTGAAGCTTTCTTT.